This T cell receptor (beta chain) is from a study of CD8+CD57+ T cells in acquired aplastic anemia. On the study more broadly: 3 to 3.5 ug was the average amount of DNA from sorted CD4+ and CD8+ cells. Healthy donors yielded 8.5 million to 13 million CD4+ cell reads on average. Study-level results: A significant difference in CD8+ Simpson's diversity between patients and controls was not found.

The CDR3 has 11 residues. V lost 2 bases to trimming and J lost 5 bases, with 4 bases between them. The germline V gene has CDR1 DFQATT and CDR2 SNEGSKA (reference sequence). It was genomic DNA that served as the template for profiling TCR beta VDJ and CDR3. TCRdb used MiXCR to reprocess the reads, holding one entry per CDR3 protein. The sample shows about 200,000 distinct CDR3 sequences, roughly 35% of them seen only once. Many counts were recorded for this clonotype. Its antigen is still unknown. The sequenced material came from sorted CD4+, CD8+, or CD8+CD57+ T cells (not recorded which) from PBMCs. The V and J genes are TRBV20-1 and TRBJ2-4; D is ambiguous. This sequence was found in a human donor in good health, serving as a control. The CDR3 DNA reads as TGCAGTGCTAGATCCCAAAACATTCAGTACTTC. It is translated as CSARSQNIQYF.